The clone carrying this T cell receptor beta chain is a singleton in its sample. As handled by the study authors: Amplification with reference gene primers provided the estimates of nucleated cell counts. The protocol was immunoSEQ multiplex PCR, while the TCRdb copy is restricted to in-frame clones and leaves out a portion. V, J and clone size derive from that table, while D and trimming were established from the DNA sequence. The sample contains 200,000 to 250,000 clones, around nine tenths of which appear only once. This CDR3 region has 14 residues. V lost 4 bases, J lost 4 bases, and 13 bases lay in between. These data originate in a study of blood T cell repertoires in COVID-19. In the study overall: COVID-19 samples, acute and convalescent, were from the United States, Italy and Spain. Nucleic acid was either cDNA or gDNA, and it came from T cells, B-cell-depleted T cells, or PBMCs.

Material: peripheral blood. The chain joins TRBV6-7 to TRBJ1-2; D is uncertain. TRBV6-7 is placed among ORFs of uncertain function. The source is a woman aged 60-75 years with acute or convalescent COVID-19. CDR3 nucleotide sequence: TGTGCCAGCAGTTTTGACACCAACCCCTATGGCTACACCTTC. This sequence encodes CASSFDTNPYGYTF.